The 14 T cell receptor beta chains below come from one sample, sequenced in a study of cytomegalovirus exposure and HLA in healthy donors. Primers for the PCR totalled 60 Vbeta and 13 Jbeta. The assay was immunoSEQ multiplex PCR, and TCRdb's table has in-frame clones only and misses some. The table lists more than 95,000 clones, around 82% of them singletons. Material for sequencing was PBMCs. The source is a man between 40 and 49 years old in good health and CMV-seronegative.

CDR3 region: CASSWGTGAGELFF. The CDR3 DNA is TGCGCCAGCAGCTGGGGGACAGGGGCCGGGGAGCTGTTTTTT. The chain is built from TRBV5-1 and TRBJ2-2, with TRBD1 identical over 10 bases. Germline V CDR1 and CDR2: SGHRS, YFSETQ. The length of the CDR3 is 14 residues. J gave up 6 bases and V 3 bases, and 2 bases lay outside the gene matches.

The V and J genes are TRBV2 and TRBJ2-7, with 7 bases lining up with TRBD1. Germline-derived CDR1 and CDR2 are SNHLY and FYNNEI. The CDR3 runs to 14 residues. The junction had 10 bases not matched to a gene; V was cut back by 6 bases and J by 5 bases. CDR3 loop: CASRFIPDRDEQYF. The CDR3 DNA sequence: TGTGCCAGCAGGTTTATCCCCGACAGGGACGAGCAGTACTTC.

V and J are TRBV5-1 and TRBJ2-5, with TRBD1 identical over 8 bases. The germline V gene encodes CDR1 SGHRS and CDR2 YFSETQ. V lost 2 bases and J lost 5; bases outside the gene matches: 11. The CDR3 is made up of 16 amino acids. The DNA of the CDR3 is TGCGCCAGCAGCTTAAATCCAGGGGGCGTTAAGGAGACCCAGTACTTC. This codes for CASSLNPGGVKETQYF.

The chain recombines TRBV4-2 with TRBJ1-5, with D possibly matching TRBD1 (5 bases). The CDR3 spans 13 residues. CDR1 is LGHNA, CDR2 YNFKEQ, per germline. The V gene lost 5 bases and the J gene lost 11 bases, with 16 bases spanning the gap. CDR3 DNA: TGTGCCAGCAGCTTGCAGGGCCGGGGGGCCCAGCATTTT. It specifies CASSLQGRGAQHF.

This clone came up a few times. The rearrangement uses TRBV5-4 and TRBJ1-1; weak D call: TRBD1 (6 bases). This CDR3 has 14 residues. Trimming pared 0 bases from V and 8 bases from J, leaving 14 bases between. Germline V CDR1 and CDR2: SGHNT, YYREEE (reference sequence). CDR3 in amino acids: CASSLAGGTLEAFF. CDR3 DNA sequence: TGTGCCAGCAGCTTGGCGGGGGGCACCCTGGAAGCTTTCTTT.

The gene calls are TRBV27 and TRBJ1-5; weak D call: TRBD1 (6 bases). Germline-derived CDR1 and CDR2 are MNHEY and SMNVEV (reference sequence). V was cut by 4 bases and J by 6 bases, with 13 bases left in between. The CDR3 sequence is 14 residues long. The CDR3 loop reads CASSWGRGVQPQHF. The CDR3 DNA sequence: TGTGCCAGCAGTTGGGGCAGGGGTGTTCAGCCCCAGCATTTT.

The rearrangement links TRBV7-6 to TRBJ1-3; possible D gene TRBD1, 5 bases. The CDR3 has 14 residues. Trimming shortened V by 2 bases and J by 2 bases, and 7 bases separated the two germline ends. Germline CDR1 SGHVS, CDR2 FNYEAQ. The CDR3: CASSLKGTGNTIYF. CDR3 in DNA: TGTGCCAGCAGCTTAAAGGGGACTGGAAACACCATATATTTT.

The V and J genes are TRBV6-6 and TRBJ1-1; the D gene is possibly TRBD1 (5 bases). V was trimmed by 2 bases and J by 0 bases, leaving 10 bases between them. The CDR3 totals 15 residues. Germline loops: CDR1 MNHNY, CDR2 SVGAGI (reference sequence). The CDR3 region has the DNA TGTGCCAGCAGTTACATAGGGGCCGTGAACACTGAAGCTTTCTTT. Protein: CASSYIGAVNTEAFF.

V and J are TRBV28 and TRBJ1-2; D is undetermined. The CDR3 spans 13 residues. V was pared by 3 bases and J by 4 bases, with 9 bases between. Germline lookup yields CDR1 MDHEN and CDR2 SYDVKM. CDR3 region: CASSFSGTYGYTF. CDR3 in DNA: TGTGCCAGCAGTTTCTCAGGAACCTATGGCTACACCTTC.

The sample holds one count of this clone. The chain uses TRBV10-2 and TRBJ2-4; tentative D call: TRBD2 (6 bases). The CDR3 contains 16 residues. CDR1 and CDR2 (germline): WSHSY, SAAADI. V lost 3 bases, J lost 3 bases, and 15 bases lay in between. CDR3 residues: CASSDLEGLGKNIQYF. Here the CDR3 DNA reads TGCGCCAGCAGTGACCTGGAGGGTTTGGGCAAAAACATTCAGTACTTC.

This rearrangement joins TRBV6-4 to TRBJ1-5, with D possibly being TRBD1 (6 bases). Germline V gene lookup returns CDR1 MRHNA and CDR2 SNTAGT. V was cut by 3 bases and J by 2 bases, with 8 bases left in between. The CDR3 contains 14 residues. The CDR3 protein is CASSEDSRNQPQHF. In DNA, the CDR3 is TGTGCCAGCAGTGAGGACAGCCGCAATCAGCCCCAGCATTTT.

V and J are TRBV19 and TRBJ2-7; D may be TRBD1 (6 bases). Germline V gene data show CDR1 as LNHDA and CDR2 as SQIVND (reference sequence). This CDR3 has 14 amino acids. V lost 3 bases and J lost 4, with 13 bases in between. The CDR3 bases are TGTGCCAGTAGTATCTCGGCAGGGGAGTACGAGCAGTACTTC. It encodes CASSISAGEYEQYF.

This clone was recorded once. The J gene is TRBJ1-1, the V gene TRBV5-1, with D uncertain. The CDR3 runs 14 residues. V dropped 5 bases and J dropped 4 bases, with 15 bases sitting between them. Per the germline V gene, CDR1 is SGHRS and CDR2 is YFSETQ. The CDR3 loop is CASRSGPGGTEAFF. DNA for the CDR3: TGCGCCAGCAGATCCGGACCGGGAGGCACTGAAGCTTTCTTT.

The rearrangement uses TRBV28 and TRBJ2-5; D gene uncertain. The DNA end is a closer match to TRBJ2-7, so the J assignment may be wrong. The germline gives CDR1 MDHEN, CDR2 SYDVKM. The CDR3 sequence is 15 residues long. The CDR3 loop reads CASTKSVADSYEQYF. The CDR3 region has the DNA TGTGCCAGCACCAAATCCGTGGCGGACTCCTACGAGCAGTACTTC.